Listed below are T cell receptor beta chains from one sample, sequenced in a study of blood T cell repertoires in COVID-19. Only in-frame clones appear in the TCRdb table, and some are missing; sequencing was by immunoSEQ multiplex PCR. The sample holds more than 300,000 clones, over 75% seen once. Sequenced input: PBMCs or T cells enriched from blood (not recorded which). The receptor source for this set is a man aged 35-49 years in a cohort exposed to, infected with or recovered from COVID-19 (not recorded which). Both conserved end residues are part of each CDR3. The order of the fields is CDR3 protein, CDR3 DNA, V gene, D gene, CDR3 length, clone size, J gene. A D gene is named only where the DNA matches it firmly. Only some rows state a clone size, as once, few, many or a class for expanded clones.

CASSHGQSVGYTF | TGTGCCAGCAGCCATGGACAGTCTGTCGGCTACACCTTC | TRBV3-1/TRBV3-2 | - | 13 | - | TRBJ1-2
CASSRQTDDQPQHF | TGTGCCAGTAGTCGTCAGACAGACGATCAGCCCCAGCATTTT | TRBV19 | - | 14 | - | TRBJ1-5
CASSFGGISSPLHF | TGTGCCAGCAGTTTTGGGGGGATCAGTTCACCCCTCCACTTT | TRBV27 | - | 14 | few | TRBJ1-6
CASSFTGGGETQYF | TGTGCCAGCAGCTTCACAGGGGGCGGAGAGACCCAGTACTTC | TRBV5-6 | TRBD1 | 14 | - | TRBJ2-5
CASSVDRGTEAFF | TGTGCCAGTAGTGTCGACAGGGGCACTGAAGCTTTCTTT | TRBV19 | TRBD1 | 13 | - | TRBJ1-1
CASSHYSGEMNTEAFF | TGCGCCAGCAGCCATTATAGTGGGGAGATGAACACTGAAGCTTTCTTT | TRBV4-1 | - | 16 | once | TRBJ1-1
CASSYRDRGSYEQYF | TGTGCCAGCAGTTACCGGGACAGGGGTTCCTACGAGCAGTACTTC | TRBV6-5 | TRBD1 | 15 | - | TRBJ2-7
CASSLTGQRTYGYTF | TGTGCCAGCAGTTTGACTGGACAGAGAACCTATGGCTACACCTTC | TRBV28 | - | 15 | - | TRBJ1-2
CASSVESQGRGGANVLTF | TGTGCCAGCAGCGTAGAATCACAGGGAAGGGGTGGGGCCAACGTCCTGACTTTC | TRBV9 | - | 18 | - | TRBJ2-6
CASSPGTGGWREQFF | TGTGCCAGCAGCCCGGGGACAGGGGGCTGGCGCGAGCAGTTCTTC | TRBV6-5 | TRBD1 | 15 | - | TRBJ2-1
CASSLGHANSPLHF | TGTGCCAGCAGCTTAGGTCACGCGAATTCACCCCTCCACTTT | TRBV11-3 | - | 14 | once | TRBJ1-6
CASSINWLAGRKETQYF | TGTGCCAGTAGTATCAATTGGCTAGCGGGGAGGAAAGAGACCCAGTACTTC | TRBV19 | TRBD2 | 17 | - | TRBJ2-5
CASSQDRGSYNEQFF | TGTGCCAGCAGCCAAGACAGGGGATCCTACAATGAGCAGTTCTTC | TRBV3-1/TRBV3-2 | - | 15 | - | TRBJ2-1
CASRSAGAQETQYF | TGTGCCAGCAGGTCCGCAGGGGCACAAGAGACCCAGTACTTC | TRBV5-4 | - | 14 | - | TRBJ2-5
CASSQRPGGAGSETQYF | TGTGCCAGCAGCCAACGGCCGGGAGGAGCGGGATCTGAGACCCAGTACTTC | TRBV3-1/TRBV3-2 | TRBD2 | 17 | - | TRBJ2-5
CASRPSGLARADTQYF | TGTGCCAGCAGACCCTCGGGACTAGCCAGGGCAGATACGCAGTATTTT | TRBV27 | TRBD2 | 16 | - | TRBJ2-3
CASSLRSGRFNEQFF | TGTGCCAGCAGCCTGCGTAGCGGGAGATTCAATGAGCAGTTCTTC | TRBV3-1/TRBV3-2 | TRBD2 | 15 | - | TRBJ2-1
CASRLTGGYDPQHF | TGTGCCAGCAGGCTCACAGGGGGCTATGATCCCCAGCATTTT | TRBV27 | TRBD1 | 14 | - | TRBJ1-5
CASSVSQGLGGYTF | TGTGCCAGCAGCGTCTCACAGGGTTTAGGCGGCTACACCTTC | TRBV9 | - | 14 | - | TRBJ1-2
CASSLRTSGSPDTQYF | TGTGCCAGCAGCTTACGGACTAGCGGGAGTCCAGATACGCAGTATTTT | TRBV7-9 | TRBD2 | 16 | - | TRBJ2-3
CASSLTGGTGELFF | TGTGCCAGCAGTCTGACAGGGGGCACCGGGGAGCTGTTTTTT | TRBV28 | TRBD1 | 14 | - | TRBJ2-2
CASSINRQGAGSSGANVLTF | TGTGCCAGTAGTATAAATCGACAGGGGGCGGGATCCTCTGGGGCCAACGTCCTGACTTTC | TRBV19 | TRBD1 | 20 | - | TRBJ2-6
CASSRGQDYEQYF | TGTGCCAGCAGCCGGGGACAGGACTACGAGCAGTACTTC | TRBV11-3 | TRBD1 | 13 | - | TRBJ2-7
CASIDPNTEAFF | TGTGCCAGCATAGATCCAAACACTGAAGCTTTCTTT | TRBV28 | - | 12 | few | TRBJ1-1
CASREEFTDTQYF | TGTGCCAGCAGAGAGGAATTCACAGATACGCAGTATTTT | TRBV5-4 | - | 13 | - | TRBJ2-3
CASSLRPGGGYTF | TGTGCCAGCAGTTTAAGGCCAGGGGGCGGCTACACCTTC | TRBV27 | TRBD1 | 13 | - | TRBJ1-2
CASSLGGRGETQYF | TGTGCCAGCAGTTTAGGAGGGAGGGGAGAGACCCAGTACTTC | TRBV28 | TRBD2 | 14 | once | TRBJ2-5
CASREGETQYF | TGTGCCAGCAGGGAGGGAGAGACCCAGTACTTC | TRBV5-5 | - | 11 | - | TRBJ2-5
CASSVGGPLSSYNEQFF | TGTGCCAGCAGTGTGGGAGGGCCCCTTAGCTCCTACAATGAGCAGTTCTTC | TRBV27 | TRBD2 | 17 | - | TRBJ2-1
CASLFPQGRTGELFF | TGTGCCAGCCTCTTTCCACAGGGAAGGACCGGGGAGCTGTTTTTT | TRBV25-1 | - | 15 | - | TRBJ2-2
CSVEGWRGGPETQYF | TGCAGCGTTGAGGGGTGGCGAGGGGGACCGGAGACCCAGTACTTC | TRBV29-1 | - | 15 | - | TRBJ2-5
CASRPKTSGSLYNEQFF | TGTGCCAGCAGACCAAAGACTAGCGGGAGTCTCTACAATGAGCAGTTCTTC | TRBV25-1 | TRBD2 | 17 | once | TRBJ2-1
CASSLSGLGNIQYF | TGTGCCAGCAGCTTATCGGGACTAGGAAACATTCAGTACTTC | TRBV7-6 | TRBD2 | 14 | - | TRBJ2-4
CASAGTGGGQPQHF | TGTGCCAGTGCCGGGACAGGGGGGGGCCAGCCCCAGCATTTT | TRBV19 | TRBD1 | 14 | - | TRBJ1-5
CASSELRGGSSYEQYF | TGTGCCAGCAGTGAATTAAGGGGGGGGAGCTCCTACGAGCAGTACTTC | TRBV6-1 | - | 16 | - | TRBJ2-7
CASTSDRTEAFF | TGTGCCAGCACGAGTGATCGCACTGAAGCTTTCTTT | TRBV28 | - | 12 | - | TRBJ1-1
CASRTGVFDGYTF | TGTGCCAGCAGAACAGGGGTTTTCGATGGCTACACCTTC | TRBV6-5 | TRBD1 | 13 | - | TRBJ1-2